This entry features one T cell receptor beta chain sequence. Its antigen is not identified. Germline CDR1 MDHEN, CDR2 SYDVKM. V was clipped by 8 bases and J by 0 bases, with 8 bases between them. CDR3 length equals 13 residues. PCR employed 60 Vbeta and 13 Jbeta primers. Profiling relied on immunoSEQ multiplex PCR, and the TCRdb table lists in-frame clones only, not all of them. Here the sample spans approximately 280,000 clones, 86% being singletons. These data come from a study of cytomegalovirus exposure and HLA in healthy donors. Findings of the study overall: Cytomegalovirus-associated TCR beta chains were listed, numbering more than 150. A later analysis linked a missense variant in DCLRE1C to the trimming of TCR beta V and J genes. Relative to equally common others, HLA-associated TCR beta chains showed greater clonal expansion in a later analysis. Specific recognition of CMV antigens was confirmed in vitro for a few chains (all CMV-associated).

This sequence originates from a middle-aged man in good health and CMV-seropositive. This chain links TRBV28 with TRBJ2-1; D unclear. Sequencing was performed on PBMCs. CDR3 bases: TGTGCCAGCGAACAGAGCTCCTACAATGAGCAGTTCTTC. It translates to CASEQSSYNEQFF.